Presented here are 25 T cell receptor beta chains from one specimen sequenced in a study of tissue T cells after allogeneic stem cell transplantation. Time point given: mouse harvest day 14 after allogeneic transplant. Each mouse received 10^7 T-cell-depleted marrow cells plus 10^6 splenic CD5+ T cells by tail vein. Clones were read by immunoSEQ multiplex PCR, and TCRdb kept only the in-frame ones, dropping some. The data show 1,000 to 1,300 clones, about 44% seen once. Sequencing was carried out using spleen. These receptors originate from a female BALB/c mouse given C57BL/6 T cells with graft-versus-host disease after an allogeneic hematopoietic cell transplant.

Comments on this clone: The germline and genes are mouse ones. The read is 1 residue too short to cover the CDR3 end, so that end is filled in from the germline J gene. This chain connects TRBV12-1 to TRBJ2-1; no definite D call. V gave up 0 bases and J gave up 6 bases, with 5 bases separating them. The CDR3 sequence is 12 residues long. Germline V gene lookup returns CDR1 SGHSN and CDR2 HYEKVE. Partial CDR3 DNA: TGTGCCAGCTCTCTCCCCAGTGCTGAGCAGTTC. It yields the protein CASSLPSAEQF. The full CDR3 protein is CASSLPSAEQFF.

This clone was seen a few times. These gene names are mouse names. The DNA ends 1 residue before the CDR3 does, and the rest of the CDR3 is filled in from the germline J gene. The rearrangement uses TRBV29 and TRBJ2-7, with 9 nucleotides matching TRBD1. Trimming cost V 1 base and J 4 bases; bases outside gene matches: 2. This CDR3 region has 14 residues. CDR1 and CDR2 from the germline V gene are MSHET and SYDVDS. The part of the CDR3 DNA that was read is TGTGCTAGCAGTTTATGGGGGACAGGGTATGAACAGTAC. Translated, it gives CASSLWGTGYEQY. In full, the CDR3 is CASSLWGTGYEQYF.

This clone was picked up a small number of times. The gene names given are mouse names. The CDR3 sequence is CASSPGLGNYEQYF. The sequenced part of the CDR3 DNA is TGTGCCAGCAGTCCGGGACTGGGCAACTATGAACAGTAC. The chain joins TRBV13-3 to TRBJ2-7; 9 bases align to TRBD2. The read ends 1 residue shy of where the CDR3 ends; the end is completed using the germline J gene. CDR1 and CDR2 (germline): NNHDY, SYVADS. After removal of 4 bases from V and 3 bases from J, the junction contained 5 bases not matched to a gene. The CDR3 runs to 14 residues.

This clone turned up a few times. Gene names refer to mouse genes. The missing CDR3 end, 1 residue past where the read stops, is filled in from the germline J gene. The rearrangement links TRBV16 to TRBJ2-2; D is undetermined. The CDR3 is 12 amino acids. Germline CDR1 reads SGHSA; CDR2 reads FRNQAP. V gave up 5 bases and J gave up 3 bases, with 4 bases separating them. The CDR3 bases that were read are TGTGCAAGCAGCCCTCACACCGGGCAGCTCTAC. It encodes CASSPHTGQLY. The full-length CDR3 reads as CASSPHTGQLYF.

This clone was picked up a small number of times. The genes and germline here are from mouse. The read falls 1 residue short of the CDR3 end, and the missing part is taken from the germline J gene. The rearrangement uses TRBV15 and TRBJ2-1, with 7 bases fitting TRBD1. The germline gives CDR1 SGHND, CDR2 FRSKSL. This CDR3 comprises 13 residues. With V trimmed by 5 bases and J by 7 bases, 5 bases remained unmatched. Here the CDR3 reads CASSGTDLAEQFF. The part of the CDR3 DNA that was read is TGTGCCAGCAGTGGGACAGACCTGGCTGAGCAGTTC.

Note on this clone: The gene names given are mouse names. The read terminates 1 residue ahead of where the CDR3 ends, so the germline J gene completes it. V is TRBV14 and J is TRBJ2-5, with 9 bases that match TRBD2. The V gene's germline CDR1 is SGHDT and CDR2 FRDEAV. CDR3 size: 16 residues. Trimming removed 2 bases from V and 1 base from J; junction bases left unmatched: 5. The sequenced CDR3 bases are TGTGCCAGCAGTTTACGCTGGGGGGGTTACCAAGACACCCAGTAC. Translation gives CASSLRWGGYQDTQY. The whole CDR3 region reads CASSLRWGGYQDTQYF.

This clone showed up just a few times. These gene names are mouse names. The sequenced part of the CDR3 DNA is TGTGCAAGCAGCTTCCAGGGCCTTTCTGGAAATACGCTCTAT. Its protein is CASSFQGLSGNTLY. The entire CDR3 protein reads CASSFQGLSGNTLYF. The chain recombines TRBV16 with TRBJ1-3, with D maybe TRBD1 (5 bases). Coverage ceases 1 residue before the CDR3 finishes, and the germline J gene fills in the end. This CDR3 is built from 15 residues. The ends were cut back, 3 bases at V and 0 bases at J, with 9 bases in the middle. Germline V lookup: CDR1 SGHSA, CDR2 FRNQAP.

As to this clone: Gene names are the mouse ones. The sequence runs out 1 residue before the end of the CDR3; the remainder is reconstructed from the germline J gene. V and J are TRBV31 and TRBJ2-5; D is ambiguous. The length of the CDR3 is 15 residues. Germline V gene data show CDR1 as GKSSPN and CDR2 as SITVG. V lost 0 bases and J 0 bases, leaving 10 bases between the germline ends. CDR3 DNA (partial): TGTGCCTGGAGTCTCCTCTGGCCCAACCAAGACACCCAGTAC. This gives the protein CAWSLLWPNQDTQY. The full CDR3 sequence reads CAWSLLWPNQDTQYF.

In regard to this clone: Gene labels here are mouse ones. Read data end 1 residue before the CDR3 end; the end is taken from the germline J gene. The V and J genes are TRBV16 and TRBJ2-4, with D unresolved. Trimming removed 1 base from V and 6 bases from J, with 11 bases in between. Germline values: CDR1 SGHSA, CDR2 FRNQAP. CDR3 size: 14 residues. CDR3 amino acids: CASSLVVGMNTLYF. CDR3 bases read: TGTGCAAGCAGCTTAGTGGTAGGGATGAACACCTTGTAC.

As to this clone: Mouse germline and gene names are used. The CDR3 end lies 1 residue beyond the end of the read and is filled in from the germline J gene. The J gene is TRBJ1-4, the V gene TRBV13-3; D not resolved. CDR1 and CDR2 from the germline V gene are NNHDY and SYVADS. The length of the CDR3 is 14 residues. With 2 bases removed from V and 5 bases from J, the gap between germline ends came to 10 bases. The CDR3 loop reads CASSERHTNERLFF. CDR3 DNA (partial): TGTGCCAGCAGTGAGCGACATACGAACGAAAGATTATTT.

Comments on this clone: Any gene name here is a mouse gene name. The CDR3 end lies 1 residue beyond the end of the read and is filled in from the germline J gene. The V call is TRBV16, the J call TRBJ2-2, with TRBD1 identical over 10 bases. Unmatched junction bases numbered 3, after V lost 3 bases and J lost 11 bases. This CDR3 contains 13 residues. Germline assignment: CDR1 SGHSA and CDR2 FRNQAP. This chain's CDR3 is CASSFGQGVQLYF. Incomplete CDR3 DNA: TGTGCAAGCAGCTTCGGACAGGGGGTCCAGCTCTAC.

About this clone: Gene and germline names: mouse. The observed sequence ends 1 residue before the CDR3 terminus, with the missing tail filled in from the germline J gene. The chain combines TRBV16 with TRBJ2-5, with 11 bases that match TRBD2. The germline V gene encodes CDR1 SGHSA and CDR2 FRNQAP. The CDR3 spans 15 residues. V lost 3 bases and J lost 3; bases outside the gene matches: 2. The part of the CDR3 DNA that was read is TGTGCAAGCAGCTTTGACTGGGGGGGGCAAGACACCCAGTAC. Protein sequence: CASSFDWGGQDTQY. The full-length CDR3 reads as CASSFDWGGQDTQYF.

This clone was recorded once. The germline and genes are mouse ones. The CDR3 bases that were read are TGCTCCAGCAGTCAACAACGGCGCTATGAACAGTAC. Translated, it gives CSSSQQRRYEQY. The CDR3 in full is CSSSQQRRYEQYF. The genes are TRBV23 and TRBJ2-7. Coverage ceases 1 residue before the CDR3 finishes, and the germline J gene fills in the end. This CDR3 region has 13 residues. Germline V gives CDR1 KGHTA, CDR2 FQNQQP.

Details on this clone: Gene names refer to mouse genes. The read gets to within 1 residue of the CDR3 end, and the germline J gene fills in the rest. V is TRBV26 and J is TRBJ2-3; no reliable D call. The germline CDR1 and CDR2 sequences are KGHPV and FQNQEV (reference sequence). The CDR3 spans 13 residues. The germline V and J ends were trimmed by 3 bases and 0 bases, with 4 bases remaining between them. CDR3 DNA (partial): TGTGCCAGCAGTCTTCCTAGTGCAGAAACGCTGTAT. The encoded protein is CASSLPSAETLY. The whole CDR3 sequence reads CASSLPSAETLYF. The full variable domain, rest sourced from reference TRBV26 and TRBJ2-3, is NSKVIQTPRYLVKGQGQKAKMRCIPEKGHPVVFWYQQNKNNEFKFLINFQNQEVLQQIDMTEKRFSAECPSNSPCSLEIQSSEAGDSALYLCASSLPSAETLYFGSGTRLTVL.

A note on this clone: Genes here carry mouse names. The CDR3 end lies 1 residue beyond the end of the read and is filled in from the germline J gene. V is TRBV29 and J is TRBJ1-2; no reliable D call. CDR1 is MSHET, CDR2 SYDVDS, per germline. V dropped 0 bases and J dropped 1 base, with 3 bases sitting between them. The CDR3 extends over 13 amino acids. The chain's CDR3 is CASSLSGNSDYTF. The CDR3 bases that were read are TGTGCTAGCAGTTTATCAGGAAACTCCGACTACACC.

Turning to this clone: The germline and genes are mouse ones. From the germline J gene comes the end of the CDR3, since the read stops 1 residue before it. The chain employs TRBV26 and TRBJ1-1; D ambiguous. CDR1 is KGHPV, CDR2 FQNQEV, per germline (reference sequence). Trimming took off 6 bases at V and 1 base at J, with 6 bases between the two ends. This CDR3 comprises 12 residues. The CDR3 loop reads CASSRRNTEVFF. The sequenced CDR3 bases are TGTGCCAGCAGCAGGAGAAACACAGAAGTCTTC.

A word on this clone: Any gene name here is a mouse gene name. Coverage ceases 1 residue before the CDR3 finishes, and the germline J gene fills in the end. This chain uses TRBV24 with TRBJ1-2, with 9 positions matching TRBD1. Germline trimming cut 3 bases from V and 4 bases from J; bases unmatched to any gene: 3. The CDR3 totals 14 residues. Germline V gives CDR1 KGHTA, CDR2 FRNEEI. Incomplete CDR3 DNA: TGTGCCAGCAGTCTCGACAGGGGGAGCTCCGACTACACC. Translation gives CASSLDRGSSDYT. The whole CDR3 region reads CASSLDRGSSDYTF.

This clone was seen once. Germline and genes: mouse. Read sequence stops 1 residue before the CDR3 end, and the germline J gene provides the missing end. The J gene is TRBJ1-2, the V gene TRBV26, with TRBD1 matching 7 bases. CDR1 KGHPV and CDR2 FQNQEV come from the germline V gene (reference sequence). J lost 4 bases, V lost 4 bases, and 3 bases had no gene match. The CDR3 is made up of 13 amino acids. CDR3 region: CASSQGAGSDYTF. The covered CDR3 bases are TGTGCCAGCAGTCAGGGGGCGGGCTCCGACTACACC.

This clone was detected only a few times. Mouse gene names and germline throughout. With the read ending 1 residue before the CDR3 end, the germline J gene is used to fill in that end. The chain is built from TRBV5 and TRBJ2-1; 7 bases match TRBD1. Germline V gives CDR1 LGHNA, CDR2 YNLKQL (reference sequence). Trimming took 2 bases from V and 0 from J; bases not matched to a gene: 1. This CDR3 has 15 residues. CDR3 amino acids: CASSQRQGNYAEQFF. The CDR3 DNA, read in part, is TGTGCCAGCAGCCAAAGACAGGGTAACTATGCTGAGCAGTTC.

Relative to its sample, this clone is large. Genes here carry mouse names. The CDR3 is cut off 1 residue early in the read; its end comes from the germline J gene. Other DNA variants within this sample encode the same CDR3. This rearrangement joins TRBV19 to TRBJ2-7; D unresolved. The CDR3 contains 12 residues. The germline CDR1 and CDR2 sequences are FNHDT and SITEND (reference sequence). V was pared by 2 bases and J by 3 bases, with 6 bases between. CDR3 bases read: TGTGCCAGCAGTATTGGTGGCTATGAACAGTAC. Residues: CASSIGGYEQY. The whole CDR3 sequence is CASSIGGYEQYF.

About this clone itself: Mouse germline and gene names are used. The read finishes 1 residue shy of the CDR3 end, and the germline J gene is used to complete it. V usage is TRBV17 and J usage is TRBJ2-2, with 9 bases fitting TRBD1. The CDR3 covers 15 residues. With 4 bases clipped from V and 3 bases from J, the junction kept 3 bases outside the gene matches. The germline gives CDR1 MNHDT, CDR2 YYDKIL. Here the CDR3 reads CASSKDRGDTGQLYF. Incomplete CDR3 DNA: TGTGCTAGCAGTAAGGACAGGGGTGACACCGGGCAGCTCTAC.

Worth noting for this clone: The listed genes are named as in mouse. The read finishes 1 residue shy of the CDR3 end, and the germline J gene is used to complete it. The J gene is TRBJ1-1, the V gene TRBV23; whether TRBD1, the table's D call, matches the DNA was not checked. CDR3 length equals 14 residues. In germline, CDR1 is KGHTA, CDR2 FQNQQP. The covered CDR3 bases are TGCTCCAGCAGGCCCGGGACAGGGAACACAGAAGTCTTC. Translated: CSSRPGTGNTEVF. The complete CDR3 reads CSSRPGTGNTEVFF.

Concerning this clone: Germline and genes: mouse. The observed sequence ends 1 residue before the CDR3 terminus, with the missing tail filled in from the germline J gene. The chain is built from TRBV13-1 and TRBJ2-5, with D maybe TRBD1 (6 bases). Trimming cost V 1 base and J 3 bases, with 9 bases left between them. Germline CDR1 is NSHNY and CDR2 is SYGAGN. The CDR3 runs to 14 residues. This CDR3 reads CASSDRGQQDTQYF. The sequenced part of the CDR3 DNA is TGTGCCAGCAGTGATCGGGGACAACAAGACACCCAGTAC.

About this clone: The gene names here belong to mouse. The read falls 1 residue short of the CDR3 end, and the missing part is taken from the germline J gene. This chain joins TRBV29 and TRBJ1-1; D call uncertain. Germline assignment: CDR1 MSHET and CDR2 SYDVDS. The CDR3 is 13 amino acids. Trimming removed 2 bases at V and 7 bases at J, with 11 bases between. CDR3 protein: CASSLEREIEVFF. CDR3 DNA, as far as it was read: TGTGCTAGCAGTTTAGAAAGGGAAATAGAAGTCTTC.

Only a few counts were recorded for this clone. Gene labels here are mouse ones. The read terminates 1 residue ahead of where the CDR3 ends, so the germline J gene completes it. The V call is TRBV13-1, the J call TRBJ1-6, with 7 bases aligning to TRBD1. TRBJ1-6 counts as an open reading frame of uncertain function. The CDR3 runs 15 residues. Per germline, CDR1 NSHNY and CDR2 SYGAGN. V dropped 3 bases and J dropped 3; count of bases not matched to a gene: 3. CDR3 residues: CASSVSGGYNSPLYF. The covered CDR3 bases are TGTGCCAGCAGTGTCTCAGGGGGCTATAATTCGCCCCTCTAC.